This T cell receptor (beta chain) emerged from a study of naive and memory T cell subsets. Findings of the study overall: TCR counts from RNA may reflect activation-linked expression changes. TCR abundance followed a power law differing between naive and memory subsets. Gini index rose across naive, CM, EM and EMRA in CD4 and CD8. Clonotypes are single alpha or beta chains, not paired receptors.

An equimolar mix of two oligonucleotides served as the beta constant-region primer for TRBC1 and TRBC2. TCRdb recomputed calls from the UMI-ligation and nested PCR reads with MiXCR, one row per CDR3 protein. This sample yields over 75,000 distinct CDR3 sequences, of which around 13% are seen a single time; 0.75% to 1% belongs to the top ten. Germline V gene sequence: CDR1 SEHNR, CDR2 FQNEAQ (reference sequence). The CDR3 spans 15 residues. With 3 bases clipped from V and 5 bases from J, the junction kept 9 bases outside the gene matches. The sample holds a few counts of this clonotype. Its antigen is as yet unknown.

The sequence was obtained from a human donor in good health. Sequencing was performed on central memory CD4+ T cells from blood. The V call is TRBV7-9, the J call TRBJ2-5; 7 positions match TRBD1. The chain's CDR3 is CASSFHAGGSETQYF. For the CDR3, the DNA is TGTGCCAGCAGCTTTCACGCAGGGGGTTCGGAGACCCAGTACTTC.